This TCR beta chain was recovered during a study of blood T cell repertoires in COVID-19. For the study at large: Collection of acute and convalescent COVID-19 samples took place in the United States, Italy and Spain. The analysed material was cDNA or gDNA that came from T cells, B-cell-depleted T cells, or PBMCs.

Original handling: Amplification from reference gene primers served as the basis for estimated nucleated cell counts. Assay: immunoSEQ multiplex PCR; the TCRdb copy retains only in-frame clones and omits some. That table furnishes V, J and clone size, whereas the DNA furnished D and trimming. Among roughly 120,000 clones listed, roughly three quarters were seen once. Specimen: peripheral blood. The origin of this receptor is a woman of 80 years or more with acute or convalescent COVID-19.

DNA for the CDR3: TGTGCCATCAGCGGACAGGGAAACACTGAAGCTTTCTTT. This codes for CAISGQGNTEAFF. The V call is TRBV10-3, the J call TRBJ1-1; 8 bases are shared with TRBD1. Germline-derived CDR1 and CDR2 are ENHRY and SYGVKD. The CDR3 loop spans 13 amino acids. Trimming removed 6 bases from V and 2 bases from J; junction bases left unmatched: 2.